Presented here are 12 T cell receptor beta chains from one specimen sequenced in a study of OX40 agonist ivuxolimab in advanced cancers. Sequencing was performed with immunoSEQ multiplex PCR; in TCRdb, only in-frame clones are kept and a portion is missing. There are around 100,000 clones in the sample; about nine tenths occur only once, and 0.31% lies in the top ten. The sequenced sample was CD4+ or CD8+ T cells sorted from blood, obtained in a trial of the OX40 agonist ivuxolimab. The receptors stem from an adult with an advanced solid tumor such as melanoma, head and neck, liver or kidney cancer.

This rearrangement joins TRBV6-1 to TRBJ1-4; D is undetermined. Germline V lookup: CDR1 MNHNS, CDR2 SASEGT. CDR3 size: 15 residues. Deletions cut 2 bases from V and 0 bases from J, with 7 bases between. The CDR3 here is CASSEMWSTNEKLFF. The CDR3 DNA follows: TGTGCCAGCAGTGAAATGTGGTCAACTAATGAAAAACTGTTTTTT.

The rearrangement joins TRBV28 to TRBJ2-1, with 9 bases that match TRBD2. Trimming cost V 2 bases and J 5 bases; bases outside gene matches: 4. CDR1 MDHEN and CDR2 SYDVKM come from the germline V gene. The CDR3 has 15 residues. This chain's CDR3 is CASSLPGLANNEQFF. CDR3 nucleotides: TGTGCCAGCAGTTTACCGGGACTAGCCAACAATGAGCAGTTCTTC.

This sequence joins TRBV6-5 and TRBJ1-2; TRBD1 matches at 7 bases. CDR1 is MNHEY, CDR2 SVGAGI, per germline. Losses at the gene ends were 7 bases for V and 6 bases for J; bases not matched to a gene: 8. This CDR3 contains 13 residues. The CDR3 sequence is CASNDRERHGYTF. CDR3 nucleotide sequence: TGTGCCAGCAATGACAGGGAACGTCATGGCTACACCTTC.

This chain links TRBV7-9 with TRBJ2-3; 14 bases line up with TRBD2. CDR3 length: 15 amino acids. With V trimmed by 5 bases and J by 7 bases, 5 bases remained unmatched. Germline V gene data show CDR1 as SEHNR and CDR2 as FQNEAQ (reference sequence). The DNA for the CDR3 is TGTGCCAGCAGCAACGGACTAGCGGGAGGAAATACGCAGTATTTT. Its translation is CASSNGLAGGNTQYF.

This clone came up once. The CDR3 region is CASSTDRGRDGDTQYF. As DNA, the CDR3 is TGTGCCAGTAGTACCGACAGGGGGCGCGACGGAGATACGCAGTATTTT. This chain links TRBV19 with TRBJ2-3; 10 bases agree with TRBD1. The CDR3 consists of 16 residues. The ends lost 4 bases at V and 5 bases at J; junction bases unmatched: 9. CDR1 is LNHDA, CDR2 SQIVND, per germline (reference sequence).

This chain links TRBV6-1 with TRBJ2-6; D not resolved. The CDR3 is 13 amino acids. Germline V lookup: CDR1 MNHNS, CDR2 SASEGT. Between the trimmed V and J ends, which lost 6 bases and 2 bases, there was a span of 5 bases. The CDR3 loop reads CASRTAGANVLTF. CDR3 in DNA: TGTGCCAGCAGAACTGCTGGGGCCAACGTCCTGACTTTC.

This chain joins TRBV28 and TRBJ2-7; D might be TRBD2 (7 bases). The germline gives CDR1 MDHEN, CDR2 SYDVKM. The CDR3 is 15 residues long. V was clipped by 5 bases and J by 3 bases, with 17 bases between them. The CDR3 loop is CASSKAGAAVYEQYF. The CDR3 DNA is TGTGCCAGCAGTAAGGCGGGGGCCGCCGTCTACGAGCAGTACTTC.

Here the CDR3 DNA reads TGTGCCAGCAGCTTGGTGTCAGGGCCTTACGAGCAGTACTTC. This translates into CASSLVSGPYEQYF. The V call is TRBV5-5, the J call TRBJ2-7, with D possibly being TRBD1 (5 bases). V lost 0 bases and J lost 4, with 11 bases in between. Germline CDR1 reads SGHKS; CDR2 reads YYEKEE (reference sequence). This CDR3 is 14 amino acids long.

The genes are TRBV28 and TRBJ1-2; D may be TRBD1 (6 bases). The V end was cut by 2 bases, the J end by 7 bases, with 11 bases between. There are 13 residues in the CDR3. Per the germline V gene, CDR1 is MDHEN and CDR2 is SYDVKM. The CDR3 nucleotides are TGTGCCAGCAGTTTAGCACAGGGTGCTGGCTACACCTTC. It is translated as CASSLAQGAGYTF.

This chain uses TRBV4-2 with TRBJ1-2; perhaps TRBD1 as D (6 bases). The V gene lost 3 bases and the J gene lost 6 bases, with 20 bases spanning the gap. The CDR3 covers 16 residues. Germline V gene data show CDR1 as LGHNA and CDR2 as YNFKEQ. CDR3 sequence (DNA): TGTGCCAGCAGCCATGATTGGCGGGGGGGGCTCAATGGCTACACCTTC. Amino acids: CASSHDWRGGLNGYTF.

This clone was seen only once. V gene TRBV19 combines with J gene TRBJ1-1; D unresolved. The CDR3 extends over 14 amino acids. Looked up from germline, CDR1 is LNHDA and CDR2 is SQIVND (reference sequence). V dropped 3 bases and J dropped 1 base, with 9 bases sitting between them. The CDR3 loop is CASSMGYRNTEAFF. The DNA of the CDR3 is TGTGCCAGTAGTATGGGTTACAGGAACACTGAAGCTTTCTTT.

The chain links TRBV7-9 to TRBJ2-4, with D possibly TRBD2 on 6 matching bases. The germline V and J ends were trimmed by 2 bases and 0 bases, with 8 bases remaining between them. Germline loops: CDR1 SEHNR, CDR2 FQNEAQ (reference sequence). The length of the CDR3 is 15 residues. The CDR3 reads CASSLLARAKNIQYF. DNA for the CDR3: TGTGCCAGCAGCTTACTAGCGAGAGCCAAAAACATTCAGTACTTC.